The present T cell receptor (beta chain) was sequenced within a study of cytomegalovirus exposure and HLA in healthy donors. Study background: Some 90 million unique TCRs from HLA-typed donors were held in an early data release. Study outcomes and limitations: Across HLA loci, a later analysis found differing TCR association rates, with DRB1 most and HLA-C fewest.

The donors (healthy individuals) were bone marrow donors. PCR employed 60 Vbeta and 13 Jbeta primers. The method was immunoSEQ multiplex PCR; TCRdb's version includes in-frame clones alone and lacks a portion of them. The ten most abundant clones cover approximately 6.9% of a sample with roughly 50,000 clones. CDR1 and CDR2 (germline): MNHNS, SASEGT. The V gene lost 7 bases and the J gene lost 4 bases, with 16 bases spanning the gap. CDR3 length: 14 residues. A note on this clone: Its antigen remains unidentified.

Sequences were obtained from PBMCs. This clonotype was obtained from a woman between 40 and 50 years old in good health and CMV-seronegative. V usage is TRBV6-1 and J usage is TRBJ1-1; tentatively, D is TRBD1 (6 bases). CDR3 loop: CASILQGAVTEAFF. The CDR3 nucleotides read TGTGCCAGCATCCTACAGGGTGCAGTCACTGAAGCTTTCTTT.